This T cell receptor beta chain was recovered during a study of shared clonotypes between healthy human individuals. Trimming pared 1 base from V and 7 bases from J, leaving 11 bases between. Germline loops: CDR1 SGHAT, CDR2 FQNNGV. This CDR3 is built from 13 residues. Repertoires were generated with immunoSEQ multiplex PCR, while TCRdb's copy carries only in-frame clones and drops some. This sample has 550,000 to 600,000 clones; around 77% occur once, and the top ten carry around 12%. J is TRBJ2-7 and V is TRBV11-2; D uncertain. The sequenced material came from PBMCs. This receptor was identified in a woman between 40 and 50 years old in good health. Some clones in this sample may be carry-over from other donors' samples. Here the CDR3 DNA reads TGTGCCAGCAGCTTAGTTCCTGCTCGGGAGCAGTACTTC. It translates to CASSLVPAREQYF.